The entry that follows covers one T cell receptor (beta chain) sequence. Its antigen is unidentified. This entry belongs to a study of beta chain features in type 1 diabetes. Study overall: The number of sorted cells examined across all samples was approximately 100 million.

The germline CDR1 and CDR2 sequences are LGHNA and YSLEER. V was clipped by 4 bases and J by 4 bases; unmatched bases: 10. The CDR3 extends over 16 amino acids. Every donor provided one heparinised blood draw, which averaged about 120 mL. Isolation of CD4+ naive, central memory, regulatory and stem cell-like memory cells was achieved by sorting via CD45RO/CCR7/CD25/CD127/CD95/CD27. The whole isolated RNA underwent reverse transcription, so sequencing captured expressed TCRB transcripts. Profiling relied on immunoSEQ multiplex PCR, and the TCRdb table lists in-frame clones only, not all of them. There are 300,000 to 450,000 clones in the sample; 8.5% to 10% occur only once, and about 0.6% lies in the top ten. Study-wide results and limits: In all four CD4+ subsets, TCRB CDR3 length was significantly, moderately reduced in type 1 diabetes. Researchers reported that naive, central memory and Treg TCRB repertoires appeared more similar in patients than in healthy donors.

J is TRBJ2-1 and V is TRBV4-3; 7 nucleotides align to TRBD2. Source material: central memory CD4+ T cells from blood. This sequence originates from a man aged 25-45 years with type 1 diabetes. CDR3 sequence: CASSLASAGVYNEQFF. CDR3 coding DNA: TGCGCCAGCAGCCTGGCGTCTGCGGGGGTATACAATGAGCAGTTCTTC.